The clone carrying this T cell receptor beta chain has only a few counts. CDR1 SGHAT and CDR2 FQNNGV come from the germline V gene. The V gene end was trimmed by 2 bases and the J gene end by 8 bases; junction bases not matched to a gene: 4. The CDR3 length is 13 residues. This entry belongs to a study of cytomegalovirus exposure and HLA in healthy donors. PCR was performed using 60 Vbeta and 13 Jbeta primers. Repertoires were generated with immunoSEQ multiplex PCR, while TCRdb's copy carries only in-frame clones and drops some. The sample has more than 70,000 clones, 76% seen once. The specimen sequenced was PBMCs. The chain carries TRBV11-2 and TRBJ1-2; 8 positions match TRBD1. This clonotype originated in a man aged 25-45 years in good health and CMV-seropositive. CDR3 sequence (DNA): TGTGCCAGCAGCTTACAGGGGGCGCGAGGCTACACCTTC. This encodes CASSLQGARGYTF.